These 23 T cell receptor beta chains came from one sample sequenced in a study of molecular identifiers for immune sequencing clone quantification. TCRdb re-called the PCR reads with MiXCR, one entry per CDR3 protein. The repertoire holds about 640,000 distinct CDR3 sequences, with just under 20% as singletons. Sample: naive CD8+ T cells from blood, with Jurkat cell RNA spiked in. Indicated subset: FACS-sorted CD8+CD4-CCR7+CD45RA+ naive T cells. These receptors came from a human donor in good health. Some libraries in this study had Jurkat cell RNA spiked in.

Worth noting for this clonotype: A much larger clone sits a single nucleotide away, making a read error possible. The CDR3 sequence is CASTGPNQPQHF. Here the CDR3 DNA reads TGTGCCAGTACGGGCCCCAATCAGCCCCAGCATTTT. V and J are TRBV19 and TRBJ1-5; D remains ambiguous. CDR1 and CDR2 (germline): LNHDA, SQIVND (reference sequence). CDR3 size: 12 residues. Trimming took 7 bases from V and 3 from J, leaving 7 bases between them.

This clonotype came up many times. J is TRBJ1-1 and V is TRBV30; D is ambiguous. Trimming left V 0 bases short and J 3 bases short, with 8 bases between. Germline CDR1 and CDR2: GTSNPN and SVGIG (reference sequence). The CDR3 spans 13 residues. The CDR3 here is CAWSVRGDTEAFF. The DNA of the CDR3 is TGTGCCTGGAGTGTACGTGGTGACACTGAAGCTTTCTTT.

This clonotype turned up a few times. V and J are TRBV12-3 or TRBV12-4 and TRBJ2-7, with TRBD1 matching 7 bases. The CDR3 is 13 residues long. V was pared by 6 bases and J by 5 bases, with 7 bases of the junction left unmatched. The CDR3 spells CASSWTGDHEQYF. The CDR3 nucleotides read TGTGCCAGCAGCTGGACAGGCGATCACGAGCAGTACTTC.

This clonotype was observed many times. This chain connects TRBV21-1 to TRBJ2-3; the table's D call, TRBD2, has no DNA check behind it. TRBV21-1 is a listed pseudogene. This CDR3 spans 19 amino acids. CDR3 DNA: TGTGCCAGCAGCAAAGGGTTAGCGGGGGGGCCCACAGGGACAGATACGCAGTATTTT. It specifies CASSKGLAGGPTGTDTQYF.

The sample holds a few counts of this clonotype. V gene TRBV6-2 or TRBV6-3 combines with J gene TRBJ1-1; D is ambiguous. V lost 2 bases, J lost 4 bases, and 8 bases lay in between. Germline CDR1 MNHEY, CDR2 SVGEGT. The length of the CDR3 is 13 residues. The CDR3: CASSYVRSTEAFF. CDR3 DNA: TGTGCCAGCAGTTACGTGAGGTCCACTGAAGCTTTCTTT.

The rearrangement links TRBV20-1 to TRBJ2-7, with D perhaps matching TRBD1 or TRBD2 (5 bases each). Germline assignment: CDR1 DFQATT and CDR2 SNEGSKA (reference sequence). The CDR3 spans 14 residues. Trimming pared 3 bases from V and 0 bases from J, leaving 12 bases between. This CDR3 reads CSARSPGLSYEQYF. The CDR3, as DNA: TGCAGTGCTAGGAGTCCGGGGCTCTCCTACGAGCAGTACTTC.

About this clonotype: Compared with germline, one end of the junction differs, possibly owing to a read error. CDR3 nucleotides: TGTGCCTGGAGTGGAGGACAGGGGACAGATACGCAGTGTTTT. It encodes CAWSGGQGTDTQCF. V usage is TRBV30 and J usage is TRBJ2-3; 9 nucleotides match TRBD1. There are 14 residues in the CDR3. Germline CDR1 is GTSNPN and CDR2 is SVGIG (reference sequence).

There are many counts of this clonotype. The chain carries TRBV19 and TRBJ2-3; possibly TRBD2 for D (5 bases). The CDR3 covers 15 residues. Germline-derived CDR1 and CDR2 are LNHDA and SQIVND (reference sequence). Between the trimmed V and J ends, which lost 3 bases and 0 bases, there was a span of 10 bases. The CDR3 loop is CASSISRTSTDTQYF. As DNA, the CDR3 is TGTGCCAGTAGTATTTCCAGGACTAGCACAGATACGCAGTATTTT.

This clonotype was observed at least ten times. The CDR3, as DNA: TGCAGCGTGCAACCGAGGACAGGGGTGGGAAATGAGCAGTTCTTC. It translates to CSVQPRTGVGNEQFF. This chain connects TRBV29-1 to TRBJ2-1; TRBD1 matches at 9 bases. Germline-derived CDR1 and CDR2 are SQVTM and ANQGSEA. Losses at the gene ends were 6 bases for V and 7 bases for J; bases not matched to a gene: 13. This CDR3 is built from 15 residues.

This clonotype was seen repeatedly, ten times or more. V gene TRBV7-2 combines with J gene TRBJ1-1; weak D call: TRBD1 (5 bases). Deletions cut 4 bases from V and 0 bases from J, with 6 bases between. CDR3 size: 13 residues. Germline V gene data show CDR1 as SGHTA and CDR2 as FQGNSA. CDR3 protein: CASSSQVNTEAFF. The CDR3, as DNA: TGTGCCAGCAGCTCACAGGTGAACACTGAAGCTTTCTTT.

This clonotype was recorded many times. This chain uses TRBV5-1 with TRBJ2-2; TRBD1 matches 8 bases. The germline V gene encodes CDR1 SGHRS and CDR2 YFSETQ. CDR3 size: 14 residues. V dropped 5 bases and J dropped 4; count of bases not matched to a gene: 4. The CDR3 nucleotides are TGCGCCAGCAGATGGGACAGGAGCACCGGGGAGCTGTTTTTT. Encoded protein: CASRWDRSTGELFF.

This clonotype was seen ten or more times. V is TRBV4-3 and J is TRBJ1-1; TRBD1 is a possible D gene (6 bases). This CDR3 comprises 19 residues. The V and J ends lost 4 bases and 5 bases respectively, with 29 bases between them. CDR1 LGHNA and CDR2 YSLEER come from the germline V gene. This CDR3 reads CASSLTAGEWAPRGTEAFF. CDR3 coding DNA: TGCGCCAGCAGCCTCACCGCAGGGGAATGGGCCCCGAGGGGAACTGAAGCTTTCTTT.

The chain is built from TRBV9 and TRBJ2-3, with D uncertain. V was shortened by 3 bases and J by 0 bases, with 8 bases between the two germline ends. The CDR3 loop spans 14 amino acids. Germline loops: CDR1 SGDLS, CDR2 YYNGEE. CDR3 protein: CASSEGFSTDTQYF. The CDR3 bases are TGTGCCAGCAGCGAGGGCTTTAGCACAGATACGCAGTATTTT.

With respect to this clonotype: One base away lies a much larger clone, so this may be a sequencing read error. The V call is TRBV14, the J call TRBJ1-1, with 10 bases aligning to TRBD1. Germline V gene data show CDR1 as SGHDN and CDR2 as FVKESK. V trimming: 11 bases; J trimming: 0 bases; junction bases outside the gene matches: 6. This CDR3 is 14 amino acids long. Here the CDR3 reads CAGSGTGVNTEAFF. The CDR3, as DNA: TGTGCCGGCTCCGGGACAGGGGTGAACACTGAAGCTTTCTTT.

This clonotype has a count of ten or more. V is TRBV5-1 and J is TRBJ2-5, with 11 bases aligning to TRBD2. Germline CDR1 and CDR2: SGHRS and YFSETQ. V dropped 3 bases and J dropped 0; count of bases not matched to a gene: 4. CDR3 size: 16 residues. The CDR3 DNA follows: TGCGCCAGCAGCTCCGGGACTAGCGGATACCAAGAGACCCAGTACTTC. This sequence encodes CASSSGTSGYQETQYF.

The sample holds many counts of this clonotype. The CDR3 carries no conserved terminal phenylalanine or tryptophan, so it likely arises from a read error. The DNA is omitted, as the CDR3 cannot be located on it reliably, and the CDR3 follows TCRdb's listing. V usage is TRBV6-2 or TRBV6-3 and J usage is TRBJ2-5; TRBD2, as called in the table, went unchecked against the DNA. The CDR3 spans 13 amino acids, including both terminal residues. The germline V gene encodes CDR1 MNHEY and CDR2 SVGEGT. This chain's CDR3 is CASSYGPSGGQDV.

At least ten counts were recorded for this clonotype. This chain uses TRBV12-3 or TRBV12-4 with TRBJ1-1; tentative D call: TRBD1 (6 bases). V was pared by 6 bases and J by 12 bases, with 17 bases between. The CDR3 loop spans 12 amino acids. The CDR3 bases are TGTGCCAGCAGCGCGGGGGGCCCCGTGACTTTCTTT. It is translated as CASSAGGPVTFF.

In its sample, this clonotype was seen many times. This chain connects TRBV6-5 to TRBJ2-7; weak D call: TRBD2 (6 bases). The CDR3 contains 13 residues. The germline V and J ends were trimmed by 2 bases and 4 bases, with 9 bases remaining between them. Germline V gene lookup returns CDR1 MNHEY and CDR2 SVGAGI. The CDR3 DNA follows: TGTGCCAGCAGTTACCAGGCGGGGTACGAGCAGTACTTC. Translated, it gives CASSYQAGYEQYF.

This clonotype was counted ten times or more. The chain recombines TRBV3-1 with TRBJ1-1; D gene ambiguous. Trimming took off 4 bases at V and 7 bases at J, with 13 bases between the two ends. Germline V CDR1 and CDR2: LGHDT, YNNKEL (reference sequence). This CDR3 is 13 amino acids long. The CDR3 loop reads CASSPIGRNEAFF. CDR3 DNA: TGTGCCAGCAGCCCCATTGGAAGGAATGAAGCTTTCTTT. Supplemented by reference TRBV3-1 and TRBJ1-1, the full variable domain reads DTAVSQTPKYLVTQMGNDKSIKCEQNLGHDTMYWYKQDSKKFLKIMFSYNNKELIINETVPNRFSPKSPDKAHLNLHINSLELGDSAVYFCASSPIGRNEAFFGQGTRLTVV.

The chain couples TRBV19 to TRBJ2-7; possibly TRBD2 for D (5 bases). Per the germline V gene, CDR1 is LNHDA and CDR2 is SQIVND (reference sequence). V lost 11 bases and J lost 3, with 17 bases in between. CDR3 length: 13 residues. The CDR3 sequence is CACAESAGYEQYF. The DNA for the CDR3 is TGTGCCTGCGCCGAGAGTGCGGGCTACGAGCAGTACTTC.

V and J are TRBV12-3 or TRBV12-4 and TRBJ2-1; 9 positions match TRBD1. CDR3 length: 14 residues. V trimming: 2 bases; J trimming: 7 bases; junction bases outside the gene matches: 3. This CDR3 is CASSLLGTGNEQFF. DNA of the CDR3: TGTGCCAGCAGTTTATTAGGGACAGGGAATGAGCAGTTCTTC.

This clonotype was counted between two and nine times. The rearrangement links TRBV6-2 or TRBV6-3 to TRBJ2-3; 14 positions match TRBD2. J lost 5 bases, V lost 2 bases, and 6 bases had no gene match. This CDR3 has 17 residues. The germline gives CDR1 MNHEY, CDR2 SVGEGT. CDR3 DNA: TGTGCCAGCAGTTACCCGACTAGCGGGGGGGAAGGAGATACGCAGTATTTT. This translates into CASSYPTSGGEGDTQYF.

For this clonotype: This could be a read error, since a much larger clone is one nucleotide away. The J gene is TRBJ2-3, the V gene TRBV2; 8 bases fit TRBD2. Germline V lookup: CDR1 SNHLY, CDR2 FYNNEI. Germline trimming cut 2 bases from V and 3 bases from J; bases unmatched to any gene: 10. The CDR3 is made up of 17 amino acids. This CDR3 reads CASSETGGAGGTDTQYF. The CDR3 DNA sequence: TGTGCCAGCAGTGAAACCGGGGGGGCCGGAGGGACAGATACGCAGTATTTT.